This T cell receptor (beta chain) stems from a study of blood T cell repertoires in COVID-19. V lost 6 bases to trimming and J lost 0 bases, with 14 bases between them. The CDR3 totals 15 residues. Germline CDR1 and CDR2: PRHDT and FYEKMQ (reference sequence). This clone was picked up a small number of times. Profiling relied on immunoSEQ multiplex PCR, and the TCRdb table lists in-frame clones only, not all of them. Of around 120,000 clones in the sample, 90% were seen once. The chain uses TRBV13 and TRBJ1-1; no reliable D call. The TCR was taken from a woman aged 55-69 years with COVID-19, enrolled during active disease. Input material: peripheral blood. The chain's CDR3 is CASRTRGGMNTEAFF. In DNA form, the CDR3 reads TGTGCCAGCAGGACCCGGGGAGGGATGAACACTGAAGCTTTCTTT.